This TCR beta chain appears in the sequencing data of a study of read filtering for tumor transcriptome and immune sequencing. Study in general: Mean patient age was roughly 70 years, range roughly 40 to 80; around 16 male, around 15 female.

Study-wide findings and caveats: This fraction held mixed bone marrow immune cells after CD138-negative sorting. In IR-seq, single-read clonotypes were approximately 83% of clonotypes but 3.5% to 4% of reads.

This library used approximately 370 ng RNA and molecular barcoded adaptors spanning alpha/delta and beta/gamma chains. TCRdb redid the calling of the reads with MiXCR, one entry per CDR3 protein. Of roughly 46,000 distinct CDR3 sequences detected, about 12% appear once; the ten largest clones hold about 15%. This clonotype has ten or more counts. What it binds is not known. This CDR3 region has 15 residues. The germline V gene encodes CDR1 MNHEY and CDR2 SVGAGI. Trimming cost V 6 bases and J 2 bases; bases outside gene matches: 7. The J gene is TRBJ2-1, the V gene TRBV6-5; 7 positions match TRBD1. Specimen: a population of CD138-negative cells sorted from bone marrow. The clonotype was recovered from a donor at least 40 years old with multiple myeloma. This CDR3 reads CASSLTGVPYNEQFF. DNA of the CDR3: TGTGCCAGCAGCCTTACAGGGGTCCCCTACAATGAGCAGTTCTTC.